This T cell receptor (beta chain) was recovered during a study of radiotherapy plus CTLA-4 blockade in lung cancer (dated by TCRdb to about 2018). Context from the whole study: Objective responses occurred in roughly 19% of enrolled patients, and 30% to 35% achieved disease control. Overall results and qualifications from the work: Early dynamic changes in blood T cell clones, together with increased serum interferon-beta after radiation, were reported as the strongest predictors of response. After treatment with radiotherapy and ipilimumab, TCR clones that originated in tumors expanded in peripheral blood.

Library method: the immunoSEQ multiplex PCR assay. TCRdb retrieved this table from immuneACCESS and kept in-frame rearrangements only. Not all clones are present; in checked studies, unresolved V genes account for under half, and no reason is known for the remainder. The sample profile shows roughly 130,000 clones; just under 90% of them were found once. The top ten clonotypes cover roughly 6.9% of the sample. The study tested focal radiation therapy combined with CTLA-4 blockade (ipilimumab) in patients with chemo-refractory metastatic non-small-cell lung cancer. The CDR1 and CDR2 encoded by the germline V gene are MNHEY and SVGAGI. The CDR3 holds 14 amino acids from the cysteine to the phenylalanine. CDR3 DNA is the only sequence kept; it has 42 bases, read in frame from the first base. Comment on this clone: Its binding antigen is unknown. Per-base quality was not reported, and no clone a single base away is much larger than it.

This TCR came from a human donor with non-small cell lung cancer that progressed on radiotherapy plus ipilimumab. This specimen was peripheral blood, taken from a patient treated with radiotherapy plus ipilimumab. The chain couples TRBV6-5 to TRBJ2-5; TRBD1 agrees with 10 junctional bases. The assigned J gene may be wrong: the sequence end matches TRBJ2-7 better. The CDR3 sequence is CASSRDRGVYEQYF. The nucleotide sequence is TGTGCCAGCAGCCGGGACAGGGGCGTCTACGAGCAGTACTTC.